Shown below are 9 T cell receptor beta chains from a single sample sequenced in a study of Graves' ophthalmopathy and Graves' hyperthyroidism. Investigators amplified TCR beta CDR3 regions from RNA transcripts. In the first round, RT-PCR was carried out with HTBI primers, and a multiplex PCR formed the second round. From the multiplex PCR reads, TCRdb called clonotypes with MiXCR, one entry per CDR3 protein. Seen here are hundreds of thousands of distinct CDR3 sequences, roughly 20% observed once, and the top ten hold more than 5.5%. Input material: peripheral blood. All receptors derive from a woman in her late teens or twenties with stable Graves' hyperthyroidism. Some clones in this sample may be carry-over from other donors' samples.

This sequence joins TRBV20-1 and TRBJ2-7, with a tentative D call TRBD1 (6 bases). V gave up 6 bases and J gave up 0 bases, with 12 bases separating them. The CDR3 extends over 13 amino acids. Germline CDR1 reads DFQATT; CDR2 reads SNEGSKA (reference sequence). The CDR3, as DNA: TGCAGTGCCGACGCGACAGGCTCCTACGAGCAGTACTTC. It specifies CSADATGSYEQYF.

This clonotype has only a few counts. This chain connects TRBV5-1 to TRBJ1-6; 8 positions agree with TRBD1. This CDR3 comprises 15 residues. CDR1 is SGHRS, CDR2 YFSETQ, per germline. V trimming: 0 bases; J trimming: 9 bases; junction bases outside the gene matches: 5. The CDR3 protein is CASSLGGQGSSPLHF. The CDR3, as DNA: TGCGCCAGCAGCTTGGGAGGACAGGGAAGTTCACCCCTCCACTTT.

This clonotype has at least ten counts. This chain uses TRBV20-1 with TRBJ1-5; D unclear. This CDR3 is 14 amino acids long. Trimming removed 6 bases from V and 0 bases from J, with 12 bases in between. CDR1 and CDR2 (germline): DFQATT, SNEGSKA (reference sequence). The CDR3 nucleotides are TGCAGTGCACCAGGACGTGATAGCAATCAGCCCCAGCATTTT. It encodes CSAPGRDSNQPQHF.

This clonotype was seen many times. The genes are TRBV27 and TRBJ2-2; 10 bases are a match to TRBD2. The CDR3 contains 15 residues. From germline, CDR1 is MNHEY and CDR2 SMNVEV (reference sequence). V lost 5 bases, J lost 5 bases, and 5 bases stayed unmatched. The CDR3: CASSPSGGGTGELFF. The CDR3 region has the DNA TGTGCCAGCAGTCCTAGCGGGGGAGGGACCGGGGAGCTGTTTTTT.

The sample holds a few counts of this clonotype. The V gene is TRBV6-5, the J gene TRBJ2-5; D is perhaps TRBD1 (5 bases). CDR1 is MNHEY and CDR2 is SVGAGI in the germline V gene. The germline V and J ends were trimmed by 0 bases and 5 bases, with 19 bases remaining between them. The CDR3 is 17 amino acids. Here the CDR3 reads CASSYSIQAGRSETQYF. CDR3 nucleotide sequence: TGTGCCAGCAGTTACTCGATCCAGGCAGGGCGTTCCGAGACCCAGTACTTC.

Regarding this clonotype: Compared with germline, one end of the junction differs, possibly owing to a read error. The rearrangement links TRBV24-1 to TRBJ1-1; 7 nucleotides align to TRBD1. This CDR3 is 15 amino acids long. CDR1 is KGHDR, CDR2 SFDVKD, per germline. In DNA form, the CDR3 reads TGTGCCACCAGTGACTCTCGGACAGGACGCACTGAAGCTTCCTTT. This encodes CATSDSRTGRTEASF.

This clonotype was detected many times. The chain employs TRBV15 and TRBJ2-2; unclear D gene. V gave up 2 bases and J gave up 1 base, with 2 bases separating them. This CDR3 has 13 amino acids. Germline V CDR1 and CDR2: LNHNV, YYDKDF (reference sequence). CDR3: CATSRRNTGELFF. The CDR3, as DNA: TGTGCCACCAGCAGAAGGAACACCGGGGAGCTGTTTTTT.

This clonotype was picked up many times. This sequence joins TRBV7-9 and TRBJ1-2; D uncertain. The CDR3 loop spans 14 amino acids. CDR1 is SEHNR and CDR2 is FQNEAQ in the germline V gene (reference sequence). V lost 7 bases, J lost 8 bases, and 20 bases lay in between. The CDR3: CASTPGQDHLGYTF. The CDR3 DNA is TGTGCCAGCACCCCCGGGCAGGACCACCTAGGCTACACCTTC.

In this sample, this clonotype turned up many times. V and J are TRBV27 and TRBJ1-2; D perhaps matches TRBD1 (5 bases). Germline CDR1 MNHEY, CDR2 SMNVEV (reference sequence). V was pared by 0 bases and J by 3 bases, with 11 bases between. The CDR3 length is 15 residues. The CDR3 sequence is CASSLSEAGHYGYTF. Here the CDR3 DNA reads TGTGCCAGCAGTTTATCGGAGGCAGGGCACTATGGCTACACCTTC.